A single sample is the source of the 8 T cell receptor beta chains below, sequenced in a study of siplizumab effects on memory and regulatory T cells. Generated by immunoSEQ multiplex PCR, the TCRdb table keeps only in-frame clones and is missing some. The sample includes 95,000 to 110,000 clones, about 93% of them seen just once. The sequenced material came from Tregs sorted from blood. The receptors were gathered from a human donor in good health.

To note about this clone: The limits of the CDR3 on the DNA are not certain, so only TCRdb's listed CDR3 is given. CDR3 in amino acids: CASSSSVLSQETQYF. The chain combines TRBV5-1 with TRBJ2-5; the table's TRBD2 call for D was not verified on the DNA. Counting both end residues, the CDR3 totals 15 amino acids. Germline V gives CDR1 SGHRS, CDR2 YFSETQ.

This clone occurred a few times. The J gene is TRBJ1-2, the V gene TRBV7-2; D is unresolved. CDR3 size: 15 residues. From germline, CDR1 is SGHTA and CDR2 FQGNSA. The V end lost 1 base, the J end lost 7 bases, and 16 bases lay between the germline ends. The CDR3 is CASSLDLRHRGGYTF. Here the CDR3 DNA reads TGTGCCAGCAGCTTAGACTTGAGACACCGGGGTGGCTACACCTTC.

The chain combines TRBV10-3 with TRBJ2-5; D perhaps matches TRBD2 (5 bases). V lost 7 bases to trimming and J lost 5 bases, with 14 bases between them. The germline V gene encodes CDR1 ENHRY and CDR2 SYGVKD. This CDR3 comprises 13 residues. The CDR3 is CAITTRRGETQYF. For the CDR3, the DNA is TGTGCCATCACGACCCGGAGAGGGGAGACCCAGTACTTC.

The rearrangement links TRBV19 to TRBJ1-4, with D possibly TRBD1 on 5 matching bases. V was clipped by 3 bases and J by 5 bases, with 19 bases between them. Per germline, CDR1 LNHDA and CDR2 SQIVND (reference sequence). The CDR3 spans 17 residues. For the CDR3, the DNA is TGTGCCAGTAGTATCTTACCAGGGACGAGTATAAATGAAAAACTGTTTTTT. Protein: CASSILPGTSINEKLFF.

CDR3 region: CASSAGLAGVNEQFF. The DNA of the CDR3 is TGTGCCAGCAGCGCCGGACTAGCGGGAGTCAATGAGCAGTTCTTC. V and J are TRBV7-2 and TRBJ2-1; 13 bases map to TRBD2. Germline CDR1 SGHTA, CDR2 FQGNSA. Trimming cost V 5 bases and J 6 bases; bases outside gene matches: 4. The CDR3 runs to 15 residues.

This chain links TRBV7-9 with TRBJ1-1; weak D call: TRBD1 (5 bases). V was cut by 1 base and J by 11 bases, with 14 bases left in between. The CDR3 spans 13 residues. Germline lookup yields CDR1 SEHNR and CDR2 FQNEAQ (reference sequence). The CDR3: CASSLGVGTGAFF. The CDR3 DNA reads as TGTGCCAGCAGCTTAGGGGTCGGGACGGGGGCTTTCTTT.

V and J are TRBV11-3 and TRBJ2-5; D possibly corresponds to TRBD2 (5 bases). The CDR3 is 14 residues long. V lost 5 bases, J lost 0 bases, and 10 bases lay in between. CDR1 is SGHNT and CDR2 is YENEEA in the germline V gene. As DNA, the CDR3 is TGTGCCAGCAGCAGCGGACTGTACCAAGAGACCCAGTACTTC. Translation gives CASSSGLYQETQYF.

V is TRBV9 and J is TRBJ2-4, with D unresolved. Trimming pared 4 bases from V and 6 bases from J, leaving 14 bases between. The CDR3 length is 14 residues. Germline lookup yields CDR1 SGDLS and CDR2 YYNGEE. This CDR3 reads CASSPLGQRNIQYF. CDR3 coding DNA: TGTGCCAGCAGCCCCCTTGGGCAGAGAAACATTCAGTACTTC.